These T cell receptor beta chains were read from a single sample in a study of shared clonotypes between healthy human individuals. Assay: immunoSEQ multiplex PCR; the TCRdb copy retains only in-frame clones and omits some. The sample has about 2.4 million clones, 90% to 95% seen once; the top ten hold more than 0.35%. The sample comprised naive CD4+ T cells from PBMCs. These receptors came from a man aged 18-30 years in good health. Some clones in this sample may be carry-over from other donors' samples. CDR3s include the opening cysteine and the closing phenylalanine or tryptophan. A D gene is named only where the DNA matches it firmly. The listing skips clone size in some rows; elsewhere it reads once, few, many or a size class.

.,.,TRBV7-9,TRBJ2-7,TGTGCCTGCGGGGGCCTCGAGCAGTACTTC,CACGGLEQYF
TRBD1,.,TRBV28,TRBJ2-5,TGTGCCAGCCGCACAGGGGGCGCGGGAGAGACCCAGTACTTC,CASRTGGAGETQYF
TRBD2,.,TRBV28,TRBJ2-7,TGTGCCAGCAGTCCGACCGTTGGGACTAGCGGATCCTACGAGCAGTACTTC,CASSPTVGTSGSYEQYF
.,.,TRBV5-1,TRBJ2-1,TGCGCCAGCAGCTTGGACGGCAGCTCCTACAATGAGCAGTTCTTC,CASSLDGSSYNEQFF
.,.,TRBV19,TRBJ2-3,TGTGCCAGTAGTAGACGGTCCGACACAGATACGCAGTATTTT,CASSRRSDTDTQYF
.,.,TRBV7-6,TRBJ2-6,TGTGCCAGCAGCTTAGGTGTGGGGCCCAGCTCTGGGGCCAACGTCCTGACTTTC,CASSLGVGPSSGANVLTF
.,.,TRBV11-2,TRBJ1-2,TGTGCCAGCAGCTACTCTACAGGGAACTATGGCTACACCTTC,CASSYSTGNYGYTF
TRBD2,.,TRBV5-6,TRBJ2-1,TGTGCCAGCAGACTAGCGGGAGGGCTCAATGAGCAGTTCTTC,CASRLAGGLNEQFF
.,.,TRBV30,TRBJ1-5,TGTGCCTGGAGCAATGGGATACATAGCAATCAGCCCCAGCATTTT,CAWSNGIHSNQPQHF
.,.,TRBV6-5,TRBJ1-6,TGTGCCAGCAGCCTCGGACCGAATTCACCCCTCCACTTT,CASSLGPNSPLHF
.,once,TRBV11-2,TRBJ2-1,TGTGCCAGCAGCTTAGCTAGCTCCTACAATGAGCAGTTCTTC,CASSLASSYNEQFF
TRBD1,few,TRBV25-1,TRBJ1-6,TGTGCCAGCAGCAAGTATTCCCGGGACAGGGAACCCCTCCACTTT,CASSKYSRDREPLHF
.,.,TRBV30,TRBJ1-4,TGTGCCTGGAGTGCAAGAACCGGGACCAACTGGGAAAAACTGTTTTTT,CAWSARTGTNWEKLFF
.,few,TRBV7-9,TRBJ2-4,TGTGCCAGCAGTCCAGAGCGGACCCTAGCCAAAAACATTCAGTACTTC,CASSPERTLAKNIQYF
.,.,TRBV11-2,TRBJ1-1,TGTGCCAGCAGCCGTGGGACCTCCCTTGAAGCTTTCTTT,CASSRGTSLEAFF
.,.,TRBV19,TRBJ2-5,TGTGCCAGTAGTACTACAGGAGGGGTGTTGACCCAGTACTTC,CASSTTGGVLTQYF
.,.,TRBV7-6,TRBJ1-1,TGTGCCAGCAGCTTAGAACAGAGCCCCACTGAAGCTTTCTTT,CASSLEQSPTEAFF
.,.,TRBV19,TRBJ2-2,TGTGCCAGTAGTATAGATCCGTGGAGCGGGGAGCTGTTTTTT,CASSIDPWSGELFF
.,.,TRBV5-5,TRBJ1-5,TGTGCCAGCAGCGCCTGGGGTAGCAGCAATCAGCCCCAGCATTTT,CASSAWGSSNQPQHF
TRBD2,.,TRBV18,TRBJ2-1,TGTGCCAGCTCACCACCTGGTCTGGCTAGCGGGAGGGCCTGGGAGCAGTTCTTC,CASSPPGLASGRAWEQFF
TRBD1,.,TRBV11-3,TRBJ2-7,TGTGCCAGCAGCTTACAGGGGGATGCCTCCTACGAGCAGTACTTC,CASSLQGDASYEQYF
TRBD2,.,TRBV4-1,TRBJ2-7,TGCGCCAGCAGCCTCGGACTAGCGGGAGGGCCGGCGAGCTACGAGCAGTACTTC,CASSLGLAGGPASYEQYF
TRBD2,.,TRBV10-3,TRBJ2-5,TGTGCCATCAGAAACCAATCGGGAGGGGTAGAGACCCAGTACTTC,CAIRNQSGGVETQYF
TRBD2,.,TRBV15,TRBJ2-1,TGTGCCACCAGGGCCGAGCGGGAACCCTACAATGAGCAGTTCTTC,CATRAEREPYNEQFF
.,.,TRBV11-2,TRBJ1-4,TGTGCCAGCAGCCGAAGCTATCGTAATGAAAAACTGTTTTTT,CASSRSYRNEKLFF
.,.,TRBV10-3,TRBJ2-6,TGTGCCACCTCTGGGGCCAACGTCCTGACTTTC,CATSGANVLTF
.,.,TRBV6-5,TRBJ2-7,TGTGCCAGTCGACAGAACAATCGGGGGGAGCAGTACTTC,CASRQNNRGEQYF
TRBD2,.,TRBV6-5,TRBJ2-7,TGTGCCAGCAGTCAAGACGGGGGGGCGTCCTACGAGCAGTACTTC,CASSQDGGASYEQYF
TRBD2,.,TRBV2,TRBJ2-1,TGTGCCAGCAGGGACCTAGGCGGGGGAGGATACAATGAGCAGTTCTTC,CASRDLGGGGYNEQFF
TRBD2,.,TRBV29-1,TRBJ2-7,TGCAGCGTGTTCGGGACTAGCAGCTACGAGCAGTACTTC,CSVFGTSSYEQYF
.,.,TRBV7-2,TRBJ2-5,TGTGCCAGCAGCTTAGGAGGGGACTTCACGTACCAAGAGACCCAGTACTTC,CASSLGGDFTYQETQYF
.,few,TRBV6-5,TRBJ1-1,TGTGCCAGCAGTGCAGGGGACATGAACACTGAAGCTTTCTTT,CASSAGDMNTEAFF